The next 14 T cell receptor beta chains were all read from a single sample in a study of T cells in Graves' hyperthyroidism and ophthalmopathy. TCR beta CDR3 sequences were amplified from RNA transcripts. RT-PCR in the first round (using the HTBI primer set) targeted the TCR CDR3. TCRdb independently ran MiXCR on the multiplex PCR reads; one entry per CDR3 protein. The sample contains hundreds of thousands of distinct CDR3 sequences, approximately 24% of which appear only once. The sample taken for sequencing was blood. Receptor source: a woman in her 30s with Graves' ophthalmopathy.

There are many counts of this clonotype. The CDR3 is CASSVPYPPSTGPYGYTF. DNA of the CDR3: TGTGCCAGCAGTGTCCCCTACCCTCCTTCGACAGGGCCTTATGGCTACACCTTC. V usage is TRBV6-1 and J usage is TRBJ1-2; 7 nucleotides line up with TRBD1. The CDR3 runs to 18 residues. The V gene's germline CDR1 is MNHNS and CDR2 SASEGT. After removal of 4 bases from V and 5 bases from J, the junction contained 19 bases not matched to a gene.

The J gene is TRBJ1-2, the V gene TRBV6-5, with D possibly being TRBD1 (5 bases). This CDR3 has 14 amino acids. The ends were cut back, 7 bases at V and 3 bases at J, with 15 bases in the middle. Germline V CDR1 and CDR2: MNHEY, SVGAGI. CDR3 coding DNA: TGTGCCAGCATTACGGGCCGGGACTACTATGGCTACACCTTC. It is translated as CASITGRDYYGYTF.

This clonotype has a count of ten or more. V gene TRBV27 combines with J gene TRBJ2-2; D not resolved. Looked up from germline, CDR1 is MNHEY and CDR2 is SMNVEV (reference sequence). The CDR3 loop spans 15 amino acids. Deletions cut 8 bases from V and 2 bases from J, with 15 bases between. CDR3 sequence: CASLSLTGNTGELFF. CDR3 coding DNA: TGTGCCAGCCTATCTCTGACGGGCAACACCGGGGAGCTGTTTTTT.

This chain links TRBV19 with TRBJ1-2, with 8 bases aligning to TRBD1. The V and J ends lost 4 bases and 0 bases, in that order; junction bases with no gene match: 4. This CDR3 comprises 15 residues. The germline gives CDR1 LNHDA, CDR2 SQIVND (reference sequence). The CDR3 loop is CASSTGQGTNYGYTF. The CDR3 bases are TGTGCCAGTAGTACCGGACAGGGTACTAACTATGGCTACACCTTC.

Ten or more counts support this clonotype. The gene calls are TRBV20-1 and TRBJ2-7, with D perhaps TRBD1 (6 bases). V lost 1 base and J lost 0, with 22 bases in between. Germline CDR1 is DFQATT and CDR2 is SNEGSKA (reference sequence). This CDR3 is 18 amino acids long. The CDR3: CSARARRMTGPISYEQYF. As DNA, the CDR3 is TGCAGTGCTAGAGCACGTCGTATGACAGGTCCCATCTCCTACGAGCAGTACTTC.

The chain employs TRBV20-1 and TRBJ2-5; TRBD2 is a possible D gene (6 bases). This CDR3 is 16 amino acids long. The germline gives CDR1 DFQATT, CDR2 SNEGSKA (reference sequence). The V and J ends lost 0 bases and 0 bases respectively, with 14 bases between them. The CDR3 region is CSARDGGARDQETQYF. As DNA, the CDR3 is TGCAGTGCTAGAGATGGCGGGGCCCGGGACCAAGAGACCCAGTACTTC.

This clonotype was seen ten or more times. The J gene is TRBJ1-1, the V gene TRBV28; D not resolved. This CDR3 spans 12 amino acids. Germline V gene data show CDR1 as MDHEN and CDR2 as SYDVKM. Trimming took 7 bases from V and 5 from J, leaving 11 bases between them. The CDR3 here is CASIGRRTEAFF. As DNA, the CDR3 is TGTGCCAGCATCGGCAGAAGGACTGAAGCTTTCTTT.

This clonotype occurred a few times. One end of the junction varies from germline; a read error may be responsible. The CDR3 region has the DNA TGTGCCAGCAGCTTGTATGGACAAGTCGCGAACACCGGGGAGCTGTGTTTT. Translation gives CASSLYGQVANTGELCF. The chain recombines TRBV13 with TRBJ2-2; perhaps D is TRBD1 or TRBD2 (5 bases each). The length of the CDR3 is 17 residues. Germline assignment: CDR1 PRHDT and CDR2 FYEKMQ (reference sequence).

The chain has TRBV5-1 and TRBJ1-5; D is perhaps TRBD1 (5 bases). Trimming removed 0 bases from V and 4 bases from J, with 11 bases in between. Germline V CDR1 and CDR2: SGHRS, YFSETQ. The CDR3 runs to 15 residues. The DNA for the CDR3 is TGCGCCAGCAGCTTGGAACCGGAGGGGAATCAGCCCCAGCATTTT. Protein: CASSLEPEGNQPQHF. Looking up the rest from reference TRBV5-1 and TRBJ1-5 gives the full variable domain: KAGVTQTPRYLIKTRGQQVTLSCSPISGHRSVSWYQQTPGQGLQFLFEYFSETQRNKGNFPGRFSGRQFSNSRSEMNVSTLELGDSALYLCASSLEPEGNQPQHFGDGTRLSIL.

This chain links TRBV15 with TRBJ1-2; D unclear. Trimming took 0 bases from V and 5 from J, leaving 16 bases between them. CDR3 length: 16 amino acids. Germline V gives CDR1 LNHNV, CDR2 YYDKDF (reference sequence). CDR3 amino acids: CATSREPREQGYGYTF. The DNA of the CDR3 is TGTGCCACCAGCAGAGAGCCGAGGGAGCAAGGGTATGGCTACACCTTC.

At least ten counts were recorded for this clonotype. This chain connects TRBV20-1 to TRBJ2-7; D remains ambiguous. The CDR3 spans 13 residues. Per the germline V gene, CDR1 is DFQATT and CDR2 is SNEGSKA (reference sequence). V lost 1 base to trimming and J lost 2 bases, with 9 bases between them. The CDR3 bases are TGCAGTGCTAGAGGGGCAGACACCTACGAGCAGTACTTC. It codes for CSARGADTYEQYF.

This clonotype was recorded many times. The rearrangement joins TRBV6-2 or TRBV6-3 to TRBJ1-2; tentatively, D is TRBD1 (5 bases). Germline values: CDR1 MNHEY, CDR2 SVGEGT. V was pared by 8 bases and J by 4 bases, with 11 bases between. The CDR3 loop spans 12 amino acids. The CDR3 loop reads CASEGTAYGYTF. For the CDR3, the DNA is TGTGCCAGCGAAGGGACTGCCTATGGCTACACCTTC.

V and J are TRBV6-5 and TRBJ2-7; maybe TRBD1 (6 bases). V lost 0 bases and J lost 4, with 19 bases in between. The CDR3 is made up of 17 amino acids. CDR1 is MNHEY, CDR2 SVGAGI, per germline. CDR3 sequence reads: CASSYSSRAGAGYEQYF. In DNA form, the CDR3 reads TGTGCCAGCAGTTACTCATCCCGGGCAGGGGCAGGGTACGAGCAGTACTTC.

This clonotype occurred many times. J is TRBJ1-3 and V is TRBV28, with 7 bases fitting TRBD1. Trimming at V came to 7 bases and at J to 2 bases, leaving 14 bases not matched to a gene. The CDR3 consists of 17 residues. Germline CDR1 is MDHEN and CDR2 is SYDVKM. CDR3 bases: TGTGCCAGCACTCCCGCGGGACAGCTCTCCGCTGGAAACACCATATATTTT. Amino acid sequence: CASTPAGQLSAGNTIYF.